This T cell receptor beta chain is drawn from a study of OX40 agonist ivuxolimab in advanced cancers. Study-level results: Expanded clones belonging to CD8+ T cells outnumbered, on average, those of CD4+.

Comment on this clone: Its antigen is unknown.

The method was immunoSEQ multiplex PCR; TCRdb's version includes in-frame clones alone and lacks a portion of them. Of tens of thousands of clones listed, roughly 87% are singletons. The ends were cut back, 3 bases at V and 5 bases at J, with 25 bases in the middle. Germline CDR1 LNHDA, CDR2 SQIVND (reference sequence). This CDR3 has 18 amino acids. The input for sequencing was CD4+ or CD8+ T cells sorted from blood, taken in a trial of the OX40 agonist ivuxolimab. V and J are TRBV19 and TRBJ1-2; D might be TRBD1 (6 bases). The sequence was collected from an adult with an advanced solid tumor such as melanoma, head and neck, liver or kidney cancer. CDR3 residues: CASSIKRQEGRLRYGYTF. In DNA form, the CDR3 reads TGTGCCAGTAGTATCAAAAGACAGGAAGGAAGACTACGATATGGCTACACCTTC.